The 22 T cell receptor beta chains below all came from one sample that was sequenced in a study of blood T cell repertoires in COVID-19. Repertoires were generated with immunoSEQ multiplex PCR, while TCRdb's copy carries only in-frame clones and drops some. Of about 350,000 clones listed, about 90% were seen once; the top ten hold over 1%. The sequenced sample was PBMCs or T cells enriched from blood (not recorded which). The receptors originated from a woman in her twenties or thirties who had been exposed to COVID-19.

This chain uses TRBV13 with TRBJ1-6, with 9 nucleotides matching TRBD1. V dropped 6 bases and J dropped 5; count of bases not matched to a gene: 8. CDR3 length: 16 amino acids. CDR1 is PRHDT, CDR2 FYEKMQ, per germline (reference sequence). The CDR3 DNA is TGTGCCAGCAGACTAAGAGGGACAGGGAATAATTCACCCCTCCACTTT. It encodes CASRLRGTGNNSPLHF.

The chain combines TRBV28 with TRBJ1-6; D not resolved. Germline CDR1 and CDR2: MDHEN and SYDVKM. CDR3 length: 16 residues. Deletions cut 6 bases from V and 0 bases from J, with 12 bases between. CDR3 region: CASRRPRSSYNSPLHF. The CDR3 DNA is TGTGCCAGCAGGCGACCCCGGAGCTCCTATAATTCACCCCTCCACTTT.

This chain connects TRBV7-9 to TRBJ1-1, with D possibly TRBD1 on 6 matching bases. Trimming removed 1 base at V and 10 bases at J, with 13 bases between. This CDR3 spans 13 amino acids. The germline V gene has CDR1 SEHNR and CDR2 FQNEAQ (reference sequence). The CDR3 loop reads CASSLEAGVSAFF. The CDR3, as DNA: TGTGCCAGCAGCTTAGAAGCAGGGGTGTCAGCTTTCTTT.

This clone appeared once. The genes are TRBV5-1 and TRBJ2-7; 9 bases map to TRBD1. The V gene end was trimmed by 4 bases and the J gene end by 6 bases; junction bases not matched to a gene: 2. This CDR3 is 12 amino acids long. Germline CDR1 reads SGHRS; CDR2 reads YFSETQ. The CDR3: CASSPDRGEQYF. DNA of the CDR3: TGCGCCAGCAGCCCGGACAGGGGCGAGCAGTACTTC.

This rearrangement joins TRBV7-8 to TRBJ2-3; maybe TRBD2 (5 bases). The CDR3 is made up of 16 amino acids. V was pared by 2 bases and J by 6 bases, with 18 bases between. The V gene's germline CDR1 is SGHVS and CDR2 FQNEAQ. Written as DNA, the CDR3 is TGTGCCAGCAGCTTATCCCCGAACCCAGCGGTGGATACGCAGTATTTT. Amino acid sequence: CASSLSPNPAVDTQYF.

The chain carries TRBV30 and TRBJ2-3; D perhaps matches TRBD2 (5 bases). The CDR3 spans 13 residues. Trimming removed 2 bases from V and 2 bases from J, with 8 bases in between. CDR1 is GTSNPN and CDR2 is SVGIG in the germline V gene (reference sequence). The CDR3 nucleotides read TGTGCCTGGAGTTCGGGGAACACAGATACGCAGTATTTT. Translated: CAWSSGNTDTQYF.

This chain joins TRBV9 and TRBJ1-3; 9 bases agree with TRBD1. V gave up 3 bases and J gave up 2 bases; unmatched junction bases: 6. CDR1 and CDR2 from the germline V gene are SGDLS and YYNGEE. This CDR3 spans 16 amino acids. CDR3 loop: CASSAGTGNTGNTIYF. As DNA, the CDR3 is TGTGCCAGCAGCGCCGGGACAGGGAATACTGGAAACACCATATATTTT.

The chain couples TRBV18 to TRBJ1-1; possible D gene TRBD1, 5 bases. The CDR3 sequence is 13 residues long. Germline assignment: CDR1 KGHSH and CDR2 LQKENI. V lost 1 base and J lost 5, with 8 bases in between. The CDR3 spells CASSPQQATEAFF. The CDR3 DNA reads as TGTGCCAGCTCACCACAACAGGCTACTGAAGCTTTCTTT.

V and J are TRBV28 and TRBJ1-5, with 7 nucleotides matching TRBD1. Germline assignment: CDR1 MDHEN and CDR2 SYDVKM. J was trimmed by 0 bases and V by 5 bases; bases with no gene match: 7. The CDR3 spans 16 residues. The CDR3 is CASSPPGQTSNQPQHF. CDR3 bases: TGTGCCAGCAGTCCGCCGGGACAGACTAGCAATCAGCCCCAGCATTTT.

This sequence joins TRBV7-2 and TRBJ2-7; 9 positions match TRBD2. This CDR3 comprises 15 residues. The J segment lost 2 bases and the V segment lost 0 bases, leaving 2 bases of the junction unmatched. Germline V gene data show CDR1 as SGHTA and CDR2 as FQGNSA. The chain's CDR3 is CASSLALAGPYEQYF. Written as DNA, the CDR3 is TGTGCCAGCAGCTTAGCACTAGCGGGCCCCTACGAGCAGTACTTC.

CDR3 in DNA: TGTGCCAGCAGTTCCCTCCCCGGGACAACCACAGATACGCAGTATTTT. The encoded protein is CASSSLPGTTTDTQYF. The chain is built from TRBV27 and TRBJ2-3, with D possibly matching TRBD1 (6 bases). The CDR3 extends over 16 amino acids. Germline assignment: CDR1 MNHEY and CDR2 SMNVEV (reference sequence). The ends were cut back, 4 bases at V and 2 bases at J, with 16 bases in the middle.

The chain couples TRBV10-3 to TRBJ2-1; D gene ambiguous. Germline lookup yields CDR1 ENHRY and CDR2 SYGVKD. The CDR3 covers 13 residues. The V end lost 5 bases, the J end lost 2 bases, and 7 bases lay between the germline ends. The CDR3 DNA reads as TGTGCCATCAGTACTGAGACCTACAATGAGCAGTTCTTC. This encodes CAISTETYNEQFF.

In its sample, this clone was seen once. CDR3 protein: CASSPEGGPTDTQYF. As DNA, the CDR3 is TGTGCCAGCAGCCCGGAGGGAGGGCCCACAGATACGCAGTATTTT. V is TRBV7-3 and J is TRBJ2-3, with 7 bases identical to TRBD2. The CDR3 is made up of 15 amino acids. J gave up 2 bases and V 5 bases, and 7 bases lay outside the gene matches. Germline lookup yields CDR1 SGHTA and CDR2 FQGTGA.

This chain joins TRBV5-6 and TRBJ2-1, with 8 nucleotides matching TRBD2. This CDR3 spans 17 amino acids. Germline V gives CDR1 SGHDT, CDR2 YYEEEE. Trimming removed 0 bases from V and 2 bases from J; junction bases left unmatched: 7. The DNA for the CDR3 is TGTGCCAGCAGCTTGGTTTTGGGTAGCGGGGCCTACAATGAGCAGTTCTTC. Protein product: CASSLVLGSGAYNEQFF.

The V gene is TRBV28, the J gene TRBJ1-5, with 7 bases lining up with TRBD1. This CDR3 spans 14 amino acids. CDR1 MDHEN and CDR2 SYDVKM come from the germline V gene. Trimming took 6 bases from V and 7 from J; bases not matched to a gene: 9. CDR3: CASSADRAWQPQHF. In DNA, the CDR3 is TGTGCCAGCAGCGCCGACAGGGCTTGGCAGCCCCAGCATTTT.

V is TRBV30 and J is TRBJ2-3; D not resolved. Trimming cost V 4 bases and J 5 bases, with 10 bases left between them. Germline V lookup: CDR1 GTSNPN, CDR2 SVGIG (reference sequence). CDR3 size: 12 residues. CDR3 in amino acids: CAWTPTLDTQYF. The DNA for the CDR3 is TGTGCCTGGACTCCTACCTTAGATACGCAGTATTTT. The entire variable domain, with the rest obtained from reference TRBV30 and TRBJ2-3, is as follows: SQTIHQWPATLVQPVGSPLSLECTVEGTSNPNLYWYRQAAGRGLQLLFYSVGIGQISSEVPQNLSASRPQDRQFILSSKKLLLSDSGFYLCAWTPTLDTQYFGPGTRLTVL.

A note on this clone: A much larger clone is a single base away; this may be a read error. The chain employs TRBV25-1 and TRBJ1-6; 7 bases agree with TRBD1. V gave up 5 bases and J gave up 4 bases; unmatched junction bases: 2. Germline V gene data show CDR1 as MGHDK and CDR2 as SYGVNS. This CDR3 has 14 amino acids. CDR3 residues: CASSPGQYNSPLHF. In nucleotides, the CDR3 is TGTGCCAGCAGTCCGGGACAGTATAATTCACCCCTCCACTTT.

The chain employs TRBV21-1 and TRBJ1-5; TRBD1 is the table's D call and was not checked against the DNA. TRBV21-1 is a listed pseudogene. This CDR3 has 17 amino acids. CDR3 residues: CASRWEAGGMYFQPQHF. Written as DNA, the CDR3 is TGTGCCAGCAGGTGGGAGGCAGGGGGGATGTACTTTCAGCCCCAGCATTTT.

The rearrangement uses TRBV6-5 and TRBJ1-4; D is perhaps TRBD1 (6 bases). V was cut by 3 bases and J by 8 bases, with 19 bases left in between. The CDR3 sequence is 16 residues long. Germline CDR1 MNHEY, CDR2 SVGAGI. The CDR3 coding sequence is TGTGCCAGCAGTTATGAGGTCAGACAGGTTCCCGAAAAACTGTTTTTT. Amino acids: CASSYEVRQVPEKLFF.

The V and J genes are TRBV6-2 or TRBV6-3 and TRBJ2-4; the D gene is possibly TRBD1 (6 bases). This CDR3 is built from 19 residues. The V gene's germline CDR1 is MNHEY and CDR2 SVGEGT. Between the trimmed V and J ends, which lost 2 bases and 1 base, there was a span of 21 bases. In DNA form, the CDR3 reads TGTGCCAGCAGTTACCCGAGGGGGAACAGGGCGGAGGCCAAAAACATTCAGTACTTC. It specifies CASSYPRGNRAEAKNIQYF.

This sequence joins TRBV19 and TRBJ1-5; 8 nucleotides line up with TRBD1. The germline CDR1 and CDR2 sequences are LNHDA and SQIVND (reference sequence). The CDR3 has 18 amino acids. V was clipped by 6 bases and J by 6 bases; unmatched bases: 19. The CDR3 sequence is CASSRRGLGQDLPQPQHF. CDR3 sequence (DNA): TGTGCCAGTAGCCGCCGCGGGCTGGGACAGGACCTTCCTCAGCCCCAGCATTTT.

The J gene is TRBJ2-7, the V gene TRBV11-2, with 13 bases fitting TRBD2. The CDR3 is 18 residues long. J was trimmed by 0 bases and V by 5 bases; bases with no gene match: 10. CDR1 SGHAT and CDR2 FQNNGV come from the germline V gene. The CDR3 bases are TGTGCCAGCAGCGAGGGACTAGCGGGACTCCCAAGCTCCTACGAGCAGTACTTC. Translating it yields CASSEGLAGLPSSYEQYF.